Presented here are 25 T cell receptor beta chains from one specimen sequenced in a study of tumor-infiltrating lymphocytes in localized non-small cell lung cancer. Profiled with immunoSEQ multiplex PCR; TCRdb holds only in-frame clones, not every one. The profile shows 15,000 to 20,000 clones, around 73% of them singletons. The specimen was lung tumor tissue. These receptors were taken from a human donor with non-small cell lung cancer.

This clone showed up just once. J is TRBJ2-1 and V is TRBV30; D is ambiguous. The CDR3 runs to 15 residues. Trimming pared 3 bases from V and 2 bases from J, leaving 14 bases between. Germline assignment: CDR1 GTSNPN and CDR2 SVGIG (reference sequence). For the CDR3, the DNA is TGTGCCTGGAGCCCTCTAATCAGCACCTACAATGAGCAGTTCTTC. This codes for CAWSPLISTYNEQFF.

The genes are TRBV6-5 and TRBJ2-7; perhaps TRBD2 as D (5 bases). Trimming stripped 8 bases from V and 2 bases from J, with 10 bases between. In germline, CDR1 is MNHEY, CDR2 SVGAGI. This CDR3 region has 12 residues. CDR3 sequence: CASLGSTYEQYF. The DNA for the CDR3 is TGTGCCAGCTTGGGGAGTACCTACGAGCAGTACTTC.

The chain is built from TRBV7-9 and TRBJ2-1; TRBD1 matches at 7 bases. This CDR3 has 15 residues. Germline lookup yields CDR1 SEHNR and CDR2 FQNEAQ (reference sequence). Losses at the gene ends were 3 bases for V and 4 bases for J; bases not matched to a gene: 6. The chain's CDR3 is CASSLGRGSYNEQFF. The CDR3 nucleotides read TGTGCCAGCAGCTTGGGCAGGGGGTCTTACAATGAGCAGTTCTTC. The variable domain in full, with the rest retrieved from reference TRBV7-9 and TRBJ2-1, is DTGVSQNPRHKITKRGQNVTFRCDPISEHNRLYWYRQTLGQGPEFLTYFQNEAQLEKSRLLSDRFSAERPKGSFSTLEIQRTEQGDSAMYLCASSLGRGSYNEQFFGPGTRLTVL.

The chain has TRBV5-1 and TRBJ2-5; 7 nucleotides align to TRBD1. Germline V gene lookup returns CDR1 SGHRS and CDR2 YFSETQ. This CDR3 region has 19 residues. The V and J ends lost 0 bases and 1 base, in that order; junction bases with no gene match: 15. CDR3 sequence (DNA): TGCGCCAGCAGCTTGGATTTGGGCGTAACAGGGGTGGGCCAAGAGACCCAGTACTTC. This codes for CASSLDLGVTGVGQETQYF.

This clone occurred once. The chain employs TRBV27 and TRBJ2-5; D is ambiguous. The CDR3 is 14 residues long. CDR1 MNHEY and CDR2 SMNVEV come from the germline V gene (reference sequence). V lost 8 bases, J lost 7 bases, and 20 bases lay in between. CDR3 nucleotides: TGTGCCAGCCGGCAGTCCCTACATCGCGGGACCCAGTACTTC. Its protein is CASRQSLHRGTQYF.

This rearrangement joins TRBV6-5 to TRBJ1-6; no clear D gene. The CDR3 sequence is 15 residues long. Per the germline V gene, CDR1 is MNHEY and CDR2 is SVGAGI. V lost 4 bases, J lost 7 bases, and 14 bases lay in between. This CDR3 reads CASSSQPPRNSPLHF. CDR3 nucleotide sequence: TGTGCCAGCAGTTCCCAACCGCCCCGGAATTCACCCCTCCACTTT.

Points on this clone: Given a much more abundant clone one base away, this may be a read error. This sample includes further DNA sequences coding for the same CDR3. The rearrangement links TRBV6-6 to TRBJ1-5; the D gene is possibly TRBD1 (6 bases). V lost 6 bases and J 4 bases, leaving 10 bases between the germline ends. CDR3 size: 13 residues. In germline, CDR1 is MNHNY, CDR2 SVGAGI (reference sequence). The CDR3 is CASRPTGNQPQHF. CDR3 nucleotides: TGTGCCAGCAGACCCACAGGGAATCAGCCCCAGCATTTT.

This clone was observed a few times. The chain carries TRBV19 and TRBJ2-3, with D possibly matching TRBD2 (5 bases). V lost 4 bases and J lost 1, with 15 bases in between. Germline CDR1 is LNHDA and CDR2 is SQIVND (reference sequence). The CDR3 spans 16 residues. CDR3: CASSTSFGLGTDTQYF. As DNA, the CDR3 is TGTGCCAGTAGTACCTCCTTTGGACTGGGCACAGATACGCAGTATTTT.

This clone showed up just once. The chain uses TRBV7-3 and TRBJ2-1, with TRBD2 matching over 9 bases. CDR3 size: 15 residues. Germline CDR1 and CDR2: SGHTA and FQGTGA. With 5 bases clipped from V and 4 bases from J, the junction kept 6 bases outside the gene matches. The CDR3 sequence is CASSLGSGRYNEQFF. For the CDR3, the DNA is TGTGCCAGCAGCCTGGGGAGCGGGAGGTACAATGAGCAGTTCTTC.

The chain employs TRBV29-1 and TRBJ2-7; 10 nucleotides line up with TRBD1. Germline CDR1 SQVTM, CDR2 ANQGSEA. This CDR3 region has 14 residues. After removal of 4 bases from V and 1 base from J, the junction contained 4 bases not matched to a gene. CDR3 sequence: CSVAGDRGSYEQYF. Here the CDR3 DNA reads TGCAGCGTTGCCGGGGACAGGGGATCCTACGAGCAGTACTTC.

The chain employs TRBV7-2 and TRBJ1-4; maybe TRBD1 (5 bases). This CDR3 has 15 residues. Germline V gene data show CDR1 as SGHTA and CDR2 as FQGNSA. V lost 4 bases, J lost 1 base, and 10 bases lay in between. The CDR3 loop reads CASSSGRVTNEKLFF. The CDR3 DNA follows: TGTGCCAGCAGCTCCGGCAGGGTAACTAATGAAAAACTGTTTTTT.

This rearrangement joins TRBV10-1 to TRBJ2-5; tentatively, D is TRBD1 (5 bases). The CDR3 contains 14 residues. The V and J ends lost 6 bases and 5 bases respectively, with 16 bases between them. Germline V gives CDR1 WNHNN, CDR2 SYGVQD (reference sequence). The CDR3 DNA follows: TGCGCCAGCAGGAGGATAGGGGTTAACGAGACCCAGTACTTC. Translating it yields CASRRIGVNETQYF.

This chain uses TRBV7-9 with TRBJ1-2, with D unresolved. Trimming left V 1 base short and J 7 bases short, with 16 bases between. The CDR3 extends over 15 amino acids. Germline V gene data show CDR1 as SEHNR and CDR2 as FQNEAQ (reference sequence). The CDR3 spells CASSLVPGSAPGYTF. The DNA of the CDR3 is TGTGCCAGCAGCTTAGTTCCGGGGAGTGCACCTGGCTACACCTTC.

This clone was detected only once. This chain uses TRBV11-2 with TRBJ2-5, with D maybe TRBD1 (5 bases). The V gene's germline CDR1 is SGHAT and CDR2 FQNNGV. The CDR3 sequence is 13 residues long. V lost 5 bases to trimming and J lost 3 bases, with 10 bases between them. The CDR3 protein is CASSPGAEETQYF. The CDR3 bases are TGTGCCAGCAGCCCTGGGGCGGAAGAGACCCAGTACTTC.

Notes on this clone: At one end, the junction sequence differs from germline, possibly due to a read error. Other DNA sequences in this sample translate to the same CDR3. This chain links TRBV5-4 with TRBJ2-3; 9 positions agree with TRBD2. Germline V gene data show CDR1 as SGHNT and CDR2 as YYREEE (reference sequence). This CDR3 region has 18 residues. CDR3 in DNA: TGTGCCAGCAGCCAAGACTTAATTAGCGGGAGAGCTTCAGATACACAGTATTTT. Protein: CASSQDLISGRASDTQYF. Using reference TRBV5-4 and TRBJ2-3 for the parts outside the CDR3, the full variable domain is ETGVTQSPTHLIKTRGQQVTLRCSSQSGHNTVSWYQQALGQGPQFIFQYYREEENGRGNFPPRFSGLQFPNYSSELNVNALELDDSALYLCASSQDLISGRASDTQYFGPGTRLTVL.

V gene TRBV19 combines with J gene TRBJ1-2; D might be TRBD1 (5 bases). Trimming pared 1 base from V and 8 bases from J, leaving 23 bases between. CDR1 and CDR2 from the germline V gene are LNHDA and SQIVND (reference sequence). There are 17 residues in the CDR3. The CDR3 region has the DNA TGTGCCAGTAGTATAGTCGGCAGGGCACAATTTGTGAGCGGCTACACCTTC. This encodes CASSIVGRAQFVSGYTF.

The gene calls are TRBV9 and TRBJ2-7; tentative D call: TRBD1 (6 bases). Trimming removed 4 bases at V and 2 bases at J, with 13 bases between. CDR1 and CDR2 from the germline V gene are SGDLS and YYNGEE. This CDR3 spans 14 amino acids. The CDR3 is CASSPSGHPYEQYF. CDR3 in DNA: TGTGCCAGCAGCCCATCGGGACATCCCTACGAGCAGTACTTC.

This clone has only one observation. The chain recombines TRBV15 with TRBJ1-5; D not resolved. CDR3 length: 14 amino acids. Trimming removed 3 bases from V and 1 base from J, with 7 bases in between. Germline CDR1 is LNHNV and CDR2 is YYDKDF (reference sequence). The CDR3 DNA is TGTGCCACCAGCAGGGATTTCAGCAATCAGCCCCAGCATTTT. It specifies CATSRDFSNQPQHF.

The genes are TRBV11-2 and TRBJ2-7, with D possibly matching TRBD1 (7 bases). The CDR3 is 14 amino acids. V was clipped by 3 bases and J by 7 bases, with 16 bases between them. Germline V gene sequence: CDR1 SGHAT, CDR2 FQNNGV. CDR3 protein: CASSLTGLAHEQYF. CDR3 DNA: TGTGCCAGCAGCTTGACAGGGCTAGCGCATGAGCAGTACTTC.

The V gene is TRBV6-1, the J gene TRBJ2-5; 9 bases line up with TRBD2. The CDR3 runs 15 residues. With 4 bases clipped from V and 3 bases from J, the junction kept 6 bases outside the gene matches. Germline-derived CDR1 and CDR2 are MNHNS and SASEGT. Here the CDR3 DNA reads TGTGCCAGCAGTGGAAATAGCGGGAGTAAAGAGACCCAGTACTTC. The encoded protein is CASSGNSGSKETQYF.

The chain combines TRBV9 with TRBJ2-1, with 9 nucleotides matching TRBD2. Germline V lookup: CDR1 SGDLS, CDR2 YYNGEE. This CDR3 is 15 amino acids long. The V segment lost 4 bases and the J segment 7 bases; nucleotides outside the gene matches: 9. CDR3 sequence (DNA): TGTGCCAGCAGCCCCGGAGTAGCGGGAGATAATGAGCAGTTCTTC. Translated, it gives CASSPGVAGDNEQFF. Supplemented by reference TRBV9 and TRBJ2-1, the full variable domain reads DSGVTQTPKHLITATGQRVTLRCSPRSGDLSVYWYQQSLDQGLQFLIQYYNGEERAKGNILERFSAQQFPDLHSELNLSSLELGDSALYFCASSPGVAGDNEQFFGPGTRLTVL.

A remark on this clone: Different DNA sequences within this sample yield the same CDR3. The chain links TRBV10-1 to TRBJ2-6; no definite D call. Germline CDR1 WNHNN, CDR2 SYGVQD (reference sequence). Trimming pared 2 bases from V and 7 bases from J, leaving 6 bases between. The CDR3 is 13 residues long. CDR3 region: CASSESGANVLTF. The DNA for the CDR3 is TGCGCCAGCAGTGAGAGTGGAGCCAACGTCCTGACTTTC.

This rearrangement joins TRBV6-5 to TRBJ2-2; maybe TRBD2 (6 bases). The V gene lost 9 bases and the J gene lost 4 bases, with 18 bases spanning the gap. Germline V CDR1 and CDR2: MNHEY, SVGAGI. This CDR3 region has 15 residues. CDR3 DNA: TGTGCCAGTATAGGAGTTCGGGGGAGCACCGGGGAGCTGTTTTTT. This codes for CASIGVRGSTGELFF.

V and J are TRBV27 and TRBJ2-3, with D perhaps matching TRBD2 (5 bases). Deletions cut 6 bases from V and 4 bases from J, with 11 bases between. CDR1 and CDR2 from the germline V gene are MNHEY and SMNVEV (reference sequence). The CDR3 has 13 residues. The CDR3 DNA sequence: TGTGCCAGCAGGAGGCGGGTGGCAGATACGCAGTATTTT. Protein sequence: CASRRRVADTQYF.

This clone is judged medium-sized. J is TRBJ2-1 and V is TRBV30; 10 positions match TRBD2. Unmatched junction bases numbered 6, after V lost 1 base and J lost 15 bases. Germline-derived CDR1 and CDR2 are GTSNPN and SVGIG (reference sequence). This CDR3 spans 12 amino acids. The CDR3 nucleotides read TGTGCCTGGAGTGAAAGCGGGAGGGCTTCGTTCTTC. This sequence encodes CAWSESGRASFF.